This TCR beta chain is from a study of technical replicates of blood from several donors. This table comes from immunoSEQ multiplex PCR, and its TCRdb copy is limited to in-frame clones, with some not included. The sample records 13,000 to 15,000 clones, roughly four fifths being singletons. The CDR3 sequence is 14 residues long. Germline-derived CDR1 and CDR2 are SGHVS and FQNEAQ. With 5 bases removed from V and 1 base from J, the gap between germline ends came to 11 bases. V usage is TRBV7-8 and J usage is TRBJ2-5; D not certain. This clonotype was sampled from a human donor in good health. Sequenced sample: PBMCs. CDR3 in DNA: TGTGCCAGCAGCAGACAAGCCCCCCAAGAGACCCAGTACTTC. Its protein product is CASSRQAPQETQYF.